The 26 T cell receptor beta chains below all came from one sample that was sequenced in a study of regulatory T cells in long-lasting Graves disease. CDR3-region Arm-PCR and iRepertoire HTBI primers produced the TCR beta libraries. TCRdb passed the multiplex PCR reads through MiXCR, listing each CDR3 protein once. The repertoire has over 250,000 distinct CDR3 sequences, around 23% of them found once; the top ten carry about 61%. As for time point: persistent/refractory GD, antithyroid drugs over 5 years with positive TRAb. There was RNA extracted from PBMCs, and the TCR library was made from it. The specimen comprised peripheral blood mononuclear cells (PBMCs), sampled when the disease was refractory, from a patient treated with antithyroid drugs. The receptors were sampled from a female donor with Graves disease.

This clonotype has just a few counts. The V and J genes are TRBV6-2 or TRBV6-3 and TRBJ1-1; D unresolved. Germline V CDR1 and CDR2: MNHEY, SVGEGT. The CDR3 contains 13 residues. V shed 6 bases and J shed 5 bases, with 13 bases lying between them. The CDR3 protein is CASSHTVRTEAFF. The DNA of the CDR3 is TGTGCCAGCAGCCATACAGTTAGGACTGAAGCTTTCTTT.

This clonotype has more than one count but fewer than ten. The chain employs TRBV28 and TRBJ2-3; D possibly matches TRBD1 or TRBD2 (6 bases each). The V gene's germline CDR1 is MDHEN and CDR2 SYDVKM. This CDR3 is 12 amino acids long. V was pared by 11 bases and J by 1 base, with 10 bases between. Written as DNA, the CDR3 is TGTGCCTCGGAGGGGGGCACAGATACGCAGTATTTT. Its protein product is CASEGGTDTQYF.

This clonotype has only a few counts. V gene TRBV29-1 combines with J gene TRBJ2-1, with 7 bases that match TRBD2. The V gene end was trimmed by 2 bases and the J gene end by 2 bases; junction bases not matched to a gene: 6. CDR1 and CDR2 from the germline V gene are SQVTM and ANQGSEA. CDR3 length: 15 residues. The CDR3 loop is CSVEPVLAAYNEQFF. In nucleotides, the CDR3 is TGCAGCGTTGAACCAGTCCTAGCGGCCTACAATGAGCAGTTCTTC.

This clonotype was picked up a small number of times. The CDR3 DNA reads as TGTGCCAGCAGCCAAATCAAAGGGGACTACGAGCAGTACTTC. It specifies CASSQIKGDYEQYF. The chain uses TRBV3-1 and TRBJ2-7; the D gene is possibly TRBD1 (5 bases). V was pared by 2 bases and J by 3 bases, with 11 bases between. There are 14 residues in the CDR3. Germline V lookup: CDR1 LGHDT, CDR2 YNNKEL (reference sequence).

This clonotype is a singleton in its sample. A read error may produce the germline difference seen at one junction end. This rearrangement joins TRBV28 to TRBJ2-7; D is unclear. CDR1 and CDR2 (germline): MDHEN, SYDVKM. CDR3 length: 12 amino acids. DNA of the CDR3: TGTGCCAGCAGCCGCAGCTCCTACGAGCAGTGCTTC. Its translation: CASSRSSYEQCF.

V usage is TRBV29-1 and J usage is TRBJ1-1; a weak D match, TRBD1 (5 bases). Trimming took 6 bases from V and 11 from J, leaving 16 bases between them. The CDR3 loop spans 11 amino acids. Germline V lookup: CDR1 SQVTM, CDR2 ANQGSEA. CDR3 sequence reads: CSVMTAPGAFF. The DNA of the CDR3 is TGCAGCGTGATGACAGCCCCAGGTGCTTTCTTT.

This chain uses TRBV6-1 with TRBJ2-7, with 13 nucleotides matching TRBD2. Germline trimming cut 6 bases from V and 2 bases from J; bases unmatched to any gene: 4. Per germline, CDR1 MNHNS and CDR2 SASEGT. The CDR3 runs to 15 residues. CDR3 loop: CASRGLAGPPYEQYF. CDR3 coding DNA: TGTGCCAGCAGGGGACTAGCGGGACCTCCCTACGAGCAGTACTTC.

The genes are TRBV28 and TRBJ2-3; D remains ambiguous. The V gene lost 3 bases and the J gene lost 4 bases, with 8 bases spanning the gap. The CDR3 runs 13 residues. Germline values: CDR1 MDHEN, CDR2 SYDVKM. CDR3 protein: CASSFQLPDTQYF. The CDR3 DNA follows: TGTGCCAGCAGTTTCCAGTTGCCAGATACGCAGTATTTT.

This clonotype was recorded at least ten times. The CDR3 here is CASSYHRATEAFF. The CDR3 nucleotides read TGTGCCAGCAGTTACCACAGGGCCACTGAAGCTTTCTTT. This chain links TRBV6-5 with TRBJ1-1; D may be TRBD1 (6 bases). Germline CDR1 reads MNHEY; CDR2 reads SVGAGI. CDR3 length: 13 residues. V was trimmed by 2 bases and J by 4 bases, leaving 8 bases between them.

The V and J genes are TRBV10-2 and TRBJ2-2; 11 bases line up with TRBD2. With 7 bases clipped from V and 5 bases from J, the junction kept 12 bases outside the gene matches. Germline V gene sequence: CDR1 WSHSY, CDR2 SAAADI. The CDR3 covers 17 residues. The CDR3 DNA reads TGCGCCAGCATGGGCGGGGGACTAGCGGAAGCTACCGGGGAGCTGTTTTTT. This codes for CASMGGGLAEATGELFF.

A remark on this clonotype: This likely came from a read error, as a far larger clone is one base away. V gene TRBV9 combines with J gene TRBJ2-6, with 10 bases lining up with TRBD1. Trimming at V came to 5 bases and at J to 0 bases, leaving 8 bases not matched to a gene. Germline-derived CDR1 and CDR2 are SGDLS and YYNGEE. The CDR3 is 18 residues long. CDR3 in DNA: TGTGCCAGCAGTTCCAGCGGACAGGGGGGCTCTGGGGCCAACGTCCTGACTTTC. Translating it yields CASSSSGQGGSGANVLTF.

The chain has TRBV6-2 or TRBV6-3 and TRBJ2-7; TRBD2 agrees at 7 bases. V lost 1 base to trimming and J lost 5 bases; unmatched junction nucleotides: 11. Germline V lookup: CDR1 MNHEY, CDR2 SVGEGT. The CDR3 totals 16 residues. CDR3 bases: TGTGCCAGCAGTTACTATGGGGGGGAGCGATACAACGAGCAGTACTTC. It is translated as CASSYYGGERYNEQYF.

The rearrangement uses TRBV7-9 and TRBJ1-6, with 10 nucleotides matching TRBD1. Trimming cost V 4 bases and J 9 bases; bases outside gene matches: 15. Germline V gene lookup returns CDR1 SEHNR and CDR2 FQNEAQ (reference sequence). This CDR3 is 18 amino acids long. CDR3 loop: CASSSPGTGVGNGSPLHF. The CDR3 DNA reads TGTGCCAGCAGCTCCCCCGGGACAGGGGTCGGAAACGGTTCACCCCTCCACTTT.

In its sample, this clonotype was seen many times. V and J are TRBV11-2 and TRBJ2-7; the D gene is possibly TRBD2 (5 bases). V was pared by 2 bases and J by 6 bases, with 14 bases between. Germline loops: CDR1 SGHAT, CDR2 FQNNGV. The CDR3 contains 14 residues. In DNA form, the CDR3 reads TGTGCCAGCAGCTTAAGGGTAGGAGGCTCCGAGCAGTACTTC. Its translation: CASSLRVGGSEQYF.

The CDR3 reads CASSPPSRWTEAFF. CDR3 nucleotides: TGTGCCAGCTCACCTCCGTCGAGATGGACTGAAGCTTTCTTT. The rearrangement joins TRBV18 to TRBJ1-1; D remains ambiguous. The ends were cut back, 3 bases at V and 5 bases at J, with 13 bases in the middle. CDR3 size: 14 residues. The germline CDR1 and CDR2 sequences are KGHSH and LQKENI.

The chain combines TRBV27 with TRBJ1-5; D remains unclear. V was pared by 4 bases and J by 4 bases, with 8 bases between. This CDR3 has 13 residues. Germline V CDR1 and CDR2: MNHEY, SMNVEV (reference sequence). The CDR3, as DNA: TGTGCCAGCAGTTCTCCTCTGAATCAGCCCCAGCATTTT. This sequence encodes CASSSPLNQPQHF.

This sequence joins TRBV29-1 and TRBJ2-2; D might be TRBD1 (6 bases). CDR1 SQVTM and CDR2 ANQGSEA come from the germline V gene. The CDR3 has 14 amino acids. Trimming shortened V by 3 bases and J by 2 bases, and 10 bases separated the two germline ends. CDR3 in DNA: TGCAGCGTTGATTGGGGGCTTAACACCGGGGAGCTGTTTTTT. Its translation: CSVDWGLNTGELFF.

V usage is TRBV29-1 and J usage is TRBJ2-1; TRBD1 is a possible D gene (6 bases). Looked up from germline, CDR1 is SQVTM and CDR2 is ANQGSEA. CDR3 length equals 12 residues. CDR3 DNA sequence: TGCGGGCTTTCGACAGGCTACAATGAGCAGTTCTTC. Amino acids: CGLSTGYNEQFF.

The chain combines TRBV30 with TRBJ1-2; TRBD1 agrees at 9 bases. The CDR3 length is 16 residues. The V segment lost 5 bases and the J segment 4 bases; nucleotides outside the gene matches: 14. The germline CDR1 and CDR2 sequences are GTSNPN and SVGIG (reference sequence). In nucleotides, the CDR3 is TGTGCCTGGGGCGGGGACAGGGTCAACTTGGGCTATGGCTACACCTTC. Translating it yields CAWGGDRVNLGYGYTF. Using reference TRBV30 and TRBJ1-2 for the parts outside the CDR3, the full variable domain is SQTIHQWPATLVQPVGSPLSLECTVEGTSNPNLYWYRQAAGRGLQLLFYSVGIGQISSEVPQNLSASRPQDRQFILSSKKLLLSDSGFYLCAWGGDRVNLGYGYTFGSGTRLTVV.

Note on this clonotype: One base away lies a much larger clone, so this may be a sequencing read error. The genes are TRBV29-1 and TRBJ2-5; 7 bases map to TRBD2. The CDR3 spans 15 residues. Germline trimming cut 6 bases from V and 5 bases from J; bases unmatched to any gene: 15. Per germline, CDR1 SQVTM and CDR2 ANQGSEA. CDR3 DNA: TGCAGCGTCCACCAACCCTTTTCCGGGGGGGAGACCCAGTACTTC. Amino acids: CSVHQPFSGGETQYF.

This clonotype was observed a handful of times. The chain joins TRBV6-1 to TRBJ1-2, with D tentatively TRBD1 (5 bases). V lost 6 bases, J lost 4 bases, and 18 bases lay in between. The CDR3 contains 15 residues. CDR1 and CDR2 from the germline V gene are MNHNS and SASEGT. CDR3 bases: TGTGCCAGCAGGGCCCAAGATACGGGGACCTATGGCTACACCTTC. Protein sequence: CASRAQDTGTYGYTF.

The chain has TRBV9 and TRBJ2-1; possibly TRBD2 for D (5 bases). The CDR3 contains 18 residues. Between the trimmed V and J ends, which lost 4 bases and 2 bases, there was a span of 22 bases. The germline CDR1 and CDR2 sequences are SGDLS and YYNGEE. The CDR3 loop is CASSQRVNPGFAYNEQFF. In DNA form, the CDR3 reads TGTGCCAGCAGCCAAAGGGTGAATCCGGGGTTCGCCTACAATGAGCAGTTCTTC.

The V and J genes are TRBV4-2 and TRBJ2-2; D remains ambiguous. Trimming left V 1 base short and J 7 bases short, with 4 bases between. The CDR3 is 12 amino acids. CDR1 and CDR2 (germline): LGHNA, YNFKEQ. CDR3 sequence (DNA): TGTGCCAGCAGCCAAGGCAACGGGGAGCTGTTTTTT. This encodes CASSQGNGELFF.

Many counts were recorded for this clonotype. The chain uses TRBV29-1 and TRBJ1-2; D gene ambiguous. There are 13 residues in the CDR3. CDR1 SQVTM and CDR2 ANQGSEA come from the germline V gene. Trimming stripped 0 bases from V and 3 bases from J, with 8 bases between. The CDR3 bases are TGCAGCGTTGAAGACGGACGGGACTATGGCTACACCTTC. This gives the protein CSVEDGRDYGYTF.

The J gene is TRBJ1-2, the V gene TRBV20-1; tentatively, D is TRBD1 (5 bases). The germline gives CDR1 DFQATT, CDR2 SNEGSKA (reference sequence). The CDR3 length is 15 residues. V was shortened by 6 bases and J by 4 bases, with 21 bases between the two germline ends. The CDR3 DNA follows: TGCAGTGCCGGTACCTCTGGACTTACAGGCTATGGCTACACCTTC. As protein: CSAGTSGLTGYGYTF.

This clonotype was counted at least ten times. The chain recombines TRBV12-3 or TRBV12-4 with TRBJ2-1, with 11 bases lining up with TRBD2. The CDR3 consists of 18 residues. Unmatched junction bases numbered 16, after V lost 4 bases and J lost 8 bases. The DNA of the CDR3 is TGTGCCAGCAGTTCCGAGACAACTAGCGGGAGAGATGGGGATGAGCAGTTCTTC. It is translated as CASSSETTSGRDGDEQFF.